Shown below are 17 T cell receptor beta chains from a single sample sequenced in a study of early T cells in non-severe SARS-CoV-2 infection. TCRdb fed the 5' RACE reads into MiXCR, producing one record per CDR3 protein. The repertoire holds roughly 30,000 distinct CDR3 sequences, about 5% seen once, with roughly an eighth in the top ten. The sequencing sample was made of whole blood. All receptors come from an adult who was a healthcare worker with PCR-confirmed SARS-CoV-2 infection or an uninfected control (not recorded which).

This clonotype was seen repeatedly, ten times or more. This chain links TRBV5-1 with TRBJ2-7; a possible D gene is TRBD2 (6 bases). V was clipped by 6 bases and J by 2 bases, with 15 bases between them. The length of the CDR3 is 14 residues. The germline V gene encodes CDR1 SGHRS and CDR2 YFSETQ. The CDR3 DNA reads TGCGCCAGCACCTCCGGCACGGGGGCCTACGAGCAGTACTTC. Amino acid sequence: CASTSGTGAYEQYF.

The sample holds many counts of this clonotype. The chain combines TRBV3-1 with TRBJ2-5; no definite D call. Trimming left V 0 bases short and J 8 bases short, with 13 bases between. The CDR3 runs 14 residues. The germline gives CDR1 LGHDT, CDR2 YNNKEL (reference sequence). DNA of the CDR3: TGTGCCAGCAGCCAAGATGCCTCCTCTTCTACCCAGTACTTC. Protein sequence: CASSQDASSSTQYF.

The chain employs TRBV5-4 and TRBJ2-2; 8 bases agree with TRBD1. Germline V lookup: CDR1 SGHNT, CDR2 YYREEE (reference sequence). With V trimmed by 2 bases and J by 1 base, 1 base remained unmatched. This CDR3 spans 15 amino acids. In DNA form, the CDR3 reads TGTGCCAGCAGCTTAGGGACAGGGAACACCGGGGAGCTGTTTTTT. It encodes CASSLGTGNTGELFF.

This clonotype has at least ten counts. The chain links TRBV6-4 to TRBJ1-5; D ambiguous. Germline V gene sequence: CDR1 MRHNA, CDR2 SNTAGT. The CDR3 totals 13 residues. Trimming left V 3 bases short and J 1 base short, with 4 bases between. The CDR3 is CASSEGSNQPQHF. CDR3 DNA sequence: TGTGCCAGCAGTGAGGGGAGCAATCAGCCCCAGCATTTT.

Ten or more counts support this clonotype. J is TRBJ1-1 and V is TRBV29-1, with no clear D. CDR1 SQVTM and CDR2 ANQGSEA come from the germline V gene. This CDR3 contains 8 residues. V was clipped by 7 bases and J by 8 bases, with 5 bases between them. The CDR3 region has the DNA TGCAGCGCCCGAGAAGCTTTCTTT. It is translated as CSAREAFF.

This clonotype was seen many times. The V gene is TRBV11-2, the J gene TRBJ1-1; unclear D gene. Trimming stripped 5 bases from V and 0 bases from J, with 7 bases between. The CDR3 is made up of 13 amino acids. Per the germline V gene, CDR1 is SGHAT and CDR2 is FQNNGV. CDR3 nucleotides: TGTGCCAGCAGCCGAACAGTGAACACTGAAGCTTTCTTT. Protein product: CASSRTVNTEAFF.

This clonotype appeared many times. J is TRBJ1-6 and V is TRBV20-1; D remains ambiguous. Germline V CDR1 and CDR2: DFQATT, SNEGSKA (reference sequence). With 3 bases removed from V and 0 bases from J, the gap between germline ends came to 9 bases. There are 15 residues in the CDR3. CDR3 in amino acids: CSASWRSSYNSPLHF. Here the CDR3 DNA reads TGCAGTGCTAGTTGGAGGAGCTCCTATAATTCACCCCTCCACTTT.

V is TRBV6-1 and J is TRBJ2-3; D is unresolved. From germline, CDR1 is MNHNS and CDR2 SASEGT. V shed 1 base and J shed 1 base, with 12 bases lying between them. The CDR3 is 16 residues long. The CDR3 region has the DNA TGTGCCAGCAGTGAAGGGGAAGGGTCGGGCACAGATACGCAGTATTTT. Amino acids: CASSEGEGSGTDTQYF.

This clonotype was counted many times. The chain is built from TRBV12-3 or TRBV12-4 and TRBJ2-7, with TRBD2 matching over 14 bases. The CDR3 totals 17 residues. V trimming: 6 bases; J trimming: 1 base; junction bases outside the gene matches: 8. The CDR3 protein is CASSPGTSGSWSYEQYF. CDR3 nucleotide sequence: TGTGCCAGCAGCCCGGGGACTAGCGGGAGTTGGTCCTACGAGCAGTACTTC.

This clonotype was counted many times. The chain joins TRBV18 to TRBJ1-1; no definite D call. The germline V and J ends were trimmed by 6 bases and 4 bases, with 12 bases remaining between them. Germline values: CDR1 KGHSH, CDR2 LQKENI. The CDR3 length is 13 residues. This CDR3 is CASSQGGLTEAFF. The CDR3 DNA sequence: TGTGCCAGCTCCCAAGGAGGGCTCACTGAAGCTTTCTTT.

This clonotype was picked up many times. The J gene is TRBJ2-3, the V gene TRBV11-3, with D possibly matching TRBD2 (5 bases). The length of the CDR3 is 12 residues. Germline V gene lookup returns CDR1 SGHNT and CDR2 YENEEA. V was shortened by 4 bases and J by 6 bases, with 8 bases between the two germline ends. The CDR3 loop is CASSSTGDTQYF. The DNA for the CDR3 is TGTGCCAGCAGCTCGACGGGGGATACGCAGTATTTT.

In its sample, this clonotype was seen many times. This chain uses TRBV29-1 with TRBJ2-7, with D maybe TRBD2 (6 bases). CDR1 and CDR2 (germline): SQVTM, ANQGSEA. V lost 4 bases and J lost 6, with 16 bases in between. The CDR3 extends over 13 amino acids. DNA for the CDR3: TGCAGCGTTGGGGAGGACGTCCTACTCGAGCAGTACTTC. This encodes CSVGEDVLLEQYF.

This clonotype came up many times. V usage is TRBV29-1 and J usage is TRBJ2-3; 7 nucleotides line up with TRBD2. The V and J ends lost 6 bases and 0 bases, in that order; junction bases with no gene match: 9. The CDR3 has 15 amino acids. In germline, CDR1 is SQVTM, CDR2 ANQGSEA. The CDR3 spells CSVTSGGTSTDTQYF. The CDR3 bases are TGCAGCGTCACCTCGGGGGGAACTAGCACAGATACGCAGTATTTT.

This clonotype was seen at least ten times. The chain carries TRBV21-1 and TRBJ2-3; the table's D call, TRBD1, was not checked against the DNA. TRBV21-1 counts as a pseudogene. The CDR3 is made up of 17 amino acids. The CDR3 DNA follows: TGTGCCGCAAGCCTCTCGCAGGGGGCTACGGGTAGGGATACGCAGTATTTT. This translates into CAASLSQGATGRDTQYF.

This clonotype appeared many times. V and J are TRBV30 and TRBJ1-5; maybe TRBD1 (5 bases). This CDR3 comprises 16 residues. Germline CDR1 is GTSNPN and CDR2 is SVGIG (reference sequence). V lost 2 bases, J lost 5 bases, and 19 bases lay in between. CDR3 region: CAWSSRGSRFYQPQHF. CDR3 DNA: TGTGCCTGGAGTTCTAGGGGTTCCCGTTTTTATCAGCCCCAGCATTTT.

By frequency in the sample, this clonotype is medium-sized. The rearrangement links TRBV21-1 to TRBJ2-1; TRBD1, the table's D call, was not compared with the DNA. TRBV21-1 is labeled a pseudogene. The CDR3 extends over 11 amino acids. The CDR3 nucleotides are TGTGCCAGTTTGACCAGGGGTATGCAGTTCTTC. Translated, it gives CASLTRGMQFF.

The V call is TRBV10-2, the J call TRBJ2-3; D is uncertain. This CDR3 spans 12 amino acids. The germline gives CDR1 WSHSY, CDR2 SAAADI. Trimming pared 2 bases from V and 4 bases from J, leaving 4 bases between. The CDR3 DNA is TGCGCCAGCAGTGAGACGGCAGATACGCAGTATTTT. As protein: CASSETADTQYF.